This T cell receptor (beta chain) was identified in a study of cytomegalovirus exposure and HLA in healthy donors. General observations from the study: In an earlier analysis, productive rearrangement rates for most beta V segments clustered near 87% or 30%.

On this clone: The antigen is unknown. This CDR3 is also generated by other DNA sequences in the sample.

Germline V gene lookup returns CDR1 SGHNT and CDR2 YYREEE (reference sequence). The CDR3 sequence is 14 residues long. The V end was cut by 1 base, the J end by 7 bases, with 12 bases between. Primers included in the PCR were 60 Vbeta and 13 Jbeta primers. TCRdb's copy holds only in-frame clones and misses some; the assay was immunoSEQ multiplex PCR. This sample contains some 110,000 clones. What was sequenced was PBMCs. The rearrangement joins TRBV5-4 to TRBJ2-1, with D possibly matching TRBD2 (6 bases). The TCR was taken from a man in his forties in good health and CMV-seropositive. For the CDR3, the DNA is TGTGCCAGCAGCTTGTTGGCGGGGCGGAATGAGCAGTTCTTC. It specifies CASSLLAGRNEQFF.